This is a list of T cell receptor beta chains from one sample in a study of cytomegalovirus exposure and HLA in healthy donors. Repertoires were generated with immunoSEQ multiplex PCR, while TCRdb's copy carries only in-frame clones and drops some. Here the sample spans under 200,000 clones, roughly nine tenths being singletons. The sequencing input was PBMCs. The receptors stem from a woman aged 18-30 years in good health and CMV-seropositive. CDR3s include the opening cysteine and the closing phenylalanine or tryptophan. The order of the fields is D gene, J gene, clone size, V gene, CDR3 protein, CDR3 DNA. A D gene is named only where the DNA matches it firmly. The size of a clone is reported for some rows only, either as once, few or many, or as a class for expanded clones.

>.|TRBJ2-7|.|TRBV4-1
CASSRGGSGSLLEQYF
TGCGCCAGCAGCCGCGGGGGCTCAGGGAGCCTCCTCGAGCAGTACTTC
>TRBD2|TRBJ2-1|.|TRBV11-2
CASSLEGTSGRGEQFF
TGTGCCAGCAGCTTAGAAGGGACTAGCGGGAGGGGTGAGCAGTTCTTC
>.|TRBJ2-3|.|TRBV6-1
CASSEGSVTDTQYF
TGTGCCAGCAGTGAAGGCTCGGTGACAGATACGCAGTATTTT
>.|TRBJ1-1|.|TRBV7-9
CASSPMHSEAFF
TGTGCCAGCAGCCCTATGCACTCTGAAGCTTTCTTT
>.|TRBJ2-7|.|TRBV7-9
CASSSTTGPYEQYF
TGTGCCAGCAGCTCAACAACAGGACCCTACGAGCAGTACTTC
>.|TRBJ2-7|.|TRBV23-1
CASSRRAGGTLSSYEQYF
TGCGCCAGCAGTCGCAGGGCAGGGGGGACGCTTAGCTCCTACGAGCAGTACTTC
>.|TRBJ2-1|.|TRBV2
CASSDALDEQFF
TGTGCCAGCAGTGACGCGCTGGATGAGCAGTTCTTC
>.|TRBJ2-1|once|TRBV28
CASSFLSGLYNEQFF
TGTGCCAGCAGTTTCCTTAGCGGACTCTACAATGAGCAGTTCTTC
>TRBD2|TRBJ2-1|.|TRBV4-1
CASSLLTSGLGGNEQFF
TGCGCCAGCAGCCTCCTCACTAGCGGGTTAGGGGGCAATGAGCAGTTCTTC
>TRBD1|TRBJ2-5|.|TRBV10-1
CASSETPDRAKTQYF
TGCGCCAGCAGTGAGACCCCGGACAGGGCGAAGACCCAGTACTTC
>TRBD2|TRBJ2-7|.|TRBV20-1
CSAKLAGGSYF
TGCAGTGCCAAACTAGCGGGAGGATCTTACTTC
>TRBD1|TRBJ1-5|.|TRBV6-4
CASRGFLIVGQGFFNQPQHF
TGTGCCAGCAGGGGGTTCTTAATAGTGGGACAGGGATTTTTCAATCAGCCCCAGCATTTT
>TRBD1|TRBJ2-3|.|TRBV5-1
CASTSTGSTDTQYF
TGCGCCAGCACCTCGACAGGGAGCACAGATACGCAGTATTTT
>TRBD1|TRBJ2-5|.|TRBV5-8
CASSRATGPETQYF
TGTGCCAGCAGTCGGGCGACAGGGCCCGAGACCCAGTACTTC
>.|TRBJ2-7|.|TRBV5-1
CASAAVASVDEQYF
TGCGCCAGCGCCGCGGTAGCATCGGTCGACGAGCAGTACTTC
>TRBD1|TRBJ1-4|.|TRBV7-8
CASSMTGQNEKLFF
TGTGCCAGCAGCATGACAGGGCAGAATGAAAAACTGTTTTTT
>TRBD1|TRBJ1-2|.|TRBV5-5
CASSSPQTGKVYTF
TGTGCCAGCAGCTCGCCCCAGACAGGGAAAGTCTACACCTTC
>.|TRBJ2-7|.|TRBV6-1
CASSAGQSYEQYF
TGTGCCAGCAGTGCCGGACAGTCCTACGAGCAGTACTTC
>TRBD1|TRBJ2-7|.|TRBV7-9
CASSPPPLDRGISYEQYF
TGTGCCAGCAGCCCTCCCCCCCTTGACAGGGGGATTTCCTACGAGCAGTACTTC
>TRBD2|TRBJ2-3|.|TRBV29-1
CSVASGRDGSTDTQYF
TGCAGCGTTGCGAGCGGGAGGGATGGGAGCACAGATACGCAGTATTTT
>.|TRBJ2-7|.|TRBV6-6
CASSYSGRDTYEQYF
TGTGCCAGCAGTTACTCCGGACGGGATACCTACGAGCAGTACTTC
>.|TRBJ1-3|.|TRBV7-3
CASSGGTDPGNTIYF
TGTGCCAGCAGCGGAGGGACGGACCCTGGAAACACCATATATTTT
>.|TRBJ2-2|.|TRBV7-9
CASSLLPGEKTGELFF
TGTGCCAGCAGCTTATTGCCGGGAGAAAAAACCGGGGAGCTGTTTTTT
>.|TRBJ2-3|once|TRBV9
CASSSVGDPSTDTQYF
TGTGCCAGCAGCAGCGTAGGAGACCCTAGCACAGATACGCAGTATTTT
>TRBD2|TRBJ2-2|.|TRBV4-1
CASSQILAGDWRELFF
TGCGCCAGCAGCCAAATACTAGCGGGAGACTGGCGGGAGCTGTTTTTT
>.|TRBJ2-5|.|TRBV28
CASSPRAGETQYF
TGTGCCAGCAGCCCCCGGGCGGGGGAGACCCAGTACTTC
>TRBD2|TRBJ2-1|.|TRBV7-2
CASSPGGVSNEQFF
TGTGCCAGCAGCCCCGGGGGGGTGAGCAATGAGCAGTTCTTC
>TRBD1|TRBJ2-7|.|TRBV2
CASITGGEQYF
TGTGCCAGCATCACAGGGGGCGAGCAGTACTTC
>.|TRBJ1-1|.|TRBV30
CAWSPRGSVLGF
TGTGCCTGGAGTCCCCGGGGGAGCGTTTTAGGGTTT
>TRBD2|TRBJ2-3|few|TRBV6-4
CASSDGERGATDTQYF
TGTGCCAGCAGTGACGGGGAGCGGGGAGCCACAGATACGCAGTATTTT
>TRBD1|TRBJ1-6|medium-sized|TRBV6-1
CASSGTGDNSPLHF
TGTGCCAGCAGTGGTACAGGGGATAATTCACCCCTCCACTTT
>.|TRBJ2-6|.|TRBV5-4
CASSSTGANVLTF
TGTGCCAGCAGTTCAACTGGGGCCAACGTCCTGACTTTC
>.|TRBJ1-2|.|TRBV28
CASNSPYGYTF
TGTGCCAGCAATTCCCCTTATGGCTACACCTTC
>.|TRBJ1-1|.|TRBV28
CASSSNFMVNTEAFF
TGTGCCAGCAGCAGTAATTTTATGGTGAACACTGAAGCTTTCTTT
>TRBD1|TRBJ2-7|.|TRBV5-1
CASSLGGQGPYEQYF
TGCGCCAGCAGCTTGGGGGGACAGGGACCCTACGAGCAGTACTTC
>TRBD1|TRBJ2-3|once|TRBV6-4
CASSDGTGQADTQYF
TGTGCCAGCAGTGACGGGACAGGGCAAGCGGATACGCAGTATTTT
>TRBD1|TRBJ2-5|.|TRBV2
CASSEEWDSAQETQYF
TGTGCCAGCAGCGAAGAATGGGACAGCGCCCAAGAGACCCAGTACTTC
>.|TRBJ1-2|.|TRBV7-8
CASSLAKGQFYGYTF
TGTGCCAGCAGCTTAGCCAAAGGACAGTTCTATGGCTACACCTTC
>.|TRBJ1-2|.|TRBV30
CAWDFGGGGGYTF
TGTGCCTGGGATTTCGGTGGGGGGGGCGGCTACACCTTC
>.|TRBJ1-1|.|TRBV6-5
CASSRRGETEAFF
TGTGCCAGCAGTCGGCGGGGAGAAACTGAAGCTTTCTTT
>TRBD1|TRBJ2-6|once|TRBV27
CASSPRDSVAGANVLTF
TGTGCCAGCAGTCCGAGGGACAGCGTGGCGGGGGCCAACGTCCTGACTTTC
>TRBD2|TRBJ2-1|.|TRBV5-4
CASSPRGGPDSYNEQFF
TGTGCCAGCAGCCCGAGGGGAGGGCCGGACTCCTACAATGAGCAGTTCTTC
>TRBD2|TRBJ2-5|.|TRBV5-1
CASSLAVASGSQETQYF
TGCGCCAGCAGCTTGGCCGTAGCTAGCGGGAGCCAAGAGACCCAGTACTTC
>TRBD1|TRBJ2-5|.|TRBV4-1
CASSQGDRGPQETQYF
TGCGCCAGCAGCCAAGGGGACAGGGGACCCCAAGAGACCCAGTACTTC
>.|TRBJ1-1|.|TRBV4-1
CASSQDGRRGRGNTEAFF
TGCGCCAGCAGCCAAGATGGGCGTCGGGGTCGGGGGAACACTGAAGCTTTCTTT
>.|TRBJ2-3|.|TRBV29-1
CSARGSPDTQYF
TGCAGCGCCCGAGGGTCGCCAGATACGCAGTATTTT
>TRBD1|TRBJ1-4|.|TRBV19
CASSGTANEKLFF
TGTGCCAGCTCCGGGACAGCAAATGAAAAACTGTTTTTT
>TRBD1|TRBJ1-2|.|TRBV28
CASSFNDRGFYGYTF
TGTGCCAGCAGTTTTAATGACAGGGGATTCTATGGCTACACCTTC
>.|TRBJ2-6|.|TRBV4-3
CASSQDHWRRGSHSGANVLTF
TGCGCCAGCAGCCAAGATCACTGGCGGAGGGGCTCCCACTCTGGGGCCAACGTCCTGACTTTC